This T cell receptor beta chain was recovered during a study of T cell responses to AZD1222 COVID-19 vaccine. General study findings and limits: Compared with day 0, the breadth and depth of the Spike-specific TCR repertoire rose significantly after two doses of AZD1222. At study baseline, merely five or six AZD1222 recipients were seropositive. Reportedly, close to half of spike-specific TCRs are directed against unmutated variant regions. Repertoire sampling happened only post peak T cell response.

Germline values: CDR1 SQVTM, CDR2 ANQGSEA. The CDR3 runs to 14 residues. J lost 2 bases, V lost 6 bases, and 7 bases had no gene match. Using immunoSEQ multiplex PCR, the repertoire was profiled, and TCRdb retains in-frame clones only, with some absent. The table includes about 140,000 clones, 92% detected once. Worth noting for this clone: Its matching antigen is unknown.

The clonotype originates from an adult who received the AZD1222 COVID-19 vaccine. V is TRBV29-1 and J is TRBJ1-2, with TRBD1 matching 9 bases. Sequences were derived from peripheral blood, sampled 28 days after the second AZD1222 dose. The CDR3 is CSVRDRDNNYGYTF. CDR3 bases: TGCAGCGTGAGGGACAGGGACAACAACTATGGCTACACCTTC.